The T cell receptor (beta chain) under discussion was sequenced for a study of breast tumors, draining lymph nodes, adjacent tissues. The study's findings and limits: Compared with lymph nodes, tumors were less diverse; compared with nontumor tissue, more. Findings are consistent with lymph node origin and intratumoral expansion of most tumor T cells. Tumor and nontumor repertoires were significantly more similar in luminal-like than in basal-like breast cancer.

Axillary draining lymph nodes of breast cancer patients supplied the node samples. This clonotype occurred many times. Its antigen remains unidentified. Trimming removed 5 bases from V and 11 bases from J, with 21 bases in between. The CDR3 is made up of 14 amino acids. CDR1 is MNHEY and CDR2 is SVGAGI in the germline V gene. One entry per CDR3 protein, called by TCRdb with MiXCR from the multiplex PCR reads. The sample holds 140,000 to 150,000 distinct CDR3 sequences, 30% to 35% seen once. Sequencing input: axillary lymph node tissue. The TCR comes from a female donor with breast cancer. Some clones in this sample may be carry-over from other donors' samples. The rearrangement uses TRBV6-5 and TRBJ1-2; D is possibly TRBD1 (5 bases). Here the CDR3 DNA reads TGTGCCAGCAGTCACGGCCAGGGCGGGCCGCGGTACACCTTC. Translated, it gives CASSHGQGGPRYTF.